The next 18 T cell receptor beta chains were all read from a single sample in a study of T cell repertoires in cytomegalovirus infection. One entry per CDR3 protein, called by TCRdb with MiXCR from the reads. The table lists roughly 920,000 distinct CDR3 sequences, roughly 30% of them singletons. No cognate antigen is known for these TCRs. The sample was cultured CD8+ T cells from PBMCs, taken from culture after CMV antigen stimulation. Receptors originate from a human donor in good health (CMV status not recorded). Some clones in this sample may be carry-over from other donors' samples.

This clonotype was picked up many times. The chain couples TRBV7-8 to TRBJ2-1, with D maybe TRBD2 (6 bases). The V gene lost 3 bases and the J gene lost 3 bases, with 12 bases spanning the gap. The CDR3 covers 15 residues. Germline CDR1 is SGHVS and CDR2 is FQNEAQ. DNA of the CDR3: TGTGCCAGCAGCTTCCCGGGACTTCACTACAATGAGCAGTTCTTC. Protein sequence: CASSFPGLHYNEQFF.

The chain combines TRBV27 with TRBJ2-2; 11 bases line up with TRBD2. Looked up from germline, CDR1 is MNHEY and CDR2 is SMNVEV (reference sequence). V shed 2 bases and J 5 bases; nucleotides not matched to a gene: 7. The CDR3 runs to 17 residues. In DNA form, the CDR3 reads TGTGCCAGCAGTTTAGCCGCTAGCGGGGGGCGGACCGGGGAGCTGTTTTTT. It codes for CASSLAASGGRTGELFF.

The chain has TRBV4-2 and TRBJ2-2; 8 bases line up with TRBD1. V trimming: 7 bases; J trimming: 0 bases; junction bases outside the gene matches: 4. The V gene's germline CDR1 is LGHNA and CDR2 YNFKEQ. CDR3 length: 15 amino acids. The chain's CDR3 is CASIKDRANTGELFF. The CDR3 DNA reads TGTGCCAGCATCAAGGACAGGGCGAACACCGGGGAGCTGTTTTTT.

This clonotype was found once. The V and J genes are TRBV7-9 and TRBJ1-4; D unresolved. The CDR3 is made up of 13 amino acids. V was pared by 5 bases and J by 2 bases, with 6 bases between. Germline V gene sequence: CDR1 SEHNR, CDR2 FQNEAQ (reference sequence). The CDR3 sequence is CASSRRTNEKLFF. CDR3 in DNA: TGTGCCAGCAGCCGCCGGACTAATGAAAAACTGTTTTTT.

This clonotype was observed a handful of times. The V call is TRBV6-2 or TRBV6-3, the J call TRBJ2-7; D gene ambiguous. Germline V CDR1 and CDR2: MNHEY, SVGEGT. V lost 8 bases, J lost 2 bases, and 13 bases lay in between. The CDR3 is made up of 13 amino acids. The CDR3 nucleotides are TGTGCCAGCGGCTCAAGTCCAACCTACGAGCAGTACTTC. Translated: CASGSSPTYEQYF.

This clonotype showed up just a few times. The V call is TRBV7-9, the J call TRBJ2-1, with no clear D. The CDR3 is 16 amino acids. Trimming removed 0 bases at V and 8 bases at J, with 17 bases between. Germline V gives CDR1 SEHNR, CDR2 FQNEAQ (reference sequence). DNA for the CDR3: TGTGCCAGCAGCTTAGCGGAGCAAATTAGCCTCCATGAGCAGTTCTTC. The encoded protein is CASSLAEQISLHEQFF. Full variable domain (remainder filled in from reference TRBV7-9 and TRBJ2-1): DTGVSQNPRHKITKRGQNVTFRCDPISEHNRLYWYRQTLGQGPEFLTYFQNEAQLEKSRLLSDRFSAERPKGSFSTLEIQRTEQGDSAMYLCASSLAEQISLHEQFFGPGTRLTVL.

This clonotype was observed a few times. This chain links TRBV4-3 with TRBJ1-4; a weak D match, TRBD1 (5 bases). V shed 4 bases and J shed 3 bases, with 18 bases lying between them. The germline gives CDR1 LGHNA, CDR2 YSLEER. The CDR3 is 17 amino acids. The CDR3 spells CASSPTEFYRSNEKLFF. Written as DNA, the CDR3 is TGCGCCAGCAGCCCGACAGAATTTTACAGGTCTAATGAAAAACTGTTTTTT.

The CDR3 protein is CASRQGVDEQYF. Here the CDR3 DNA reads TGTGCCAGTAGACAGGGAGTCGACGAGCAGTACTTC. This chain uses TRBV19 with TRBJ2-7, with D perhaps TRBD1 (6 bases). The CDR3 loop spans 12 amino acids. Deletions cut 6 bases from V and 5 bases from J, with 11 bases between. Germline CDR1 is LNHDA and CDR2 is SQIVND (reference sequence).

On this clonotype itself: A read error is possible here, since a much larger clone lies one base away. The chain uses TRBV5-4 and TRBJ1-1; tentative D call: TRBD1 (6 bases). CDR1 and CDR2 from the germline V gene are SGHNT and YYREEE (reference sequence). The CDR3 covers 14 residues. V lost 2 bases to trimming and J lost 2 bases, with 10 bases between them. In DNA, the CDR3 is TGTGCCAGCAGCTTCGAACAGGGCAACACTGAAGCTTTCTTT. Amino acid sequence: CASSFEQGNTEAFF. Together with reference TRBV5-4 and TRBJ1-1, the CDR3 gives the full variable domain: ETGVTQSPTHLIKTRGQQVTLRCSSQSGHNTVSWYQQALGQGPQFIFQYYREEENGRGNFPPRFSGLQFPNYSSELNVNALELDDSALYLCASSFEQGNTEAFFGQGTRLTVV.

This clonotype occurred a few times. The V call is TRBV7-3, the J call TRBJ2-5; D may be TRBD1 or TRBD2 (6 bases each). This CDR3 region has 15 residues. CDR1 is SGHTA and CDR2 is FQGTGA in the germline V gene. The ends were cut back, 5 bases at V and 1 base at J, with 14 bases in the middle. The CDR3 region has the DNA TGTGCCAGCAGCGTCGGGGGCGGTACCCAAGAGACCCAGTACTTC. It encodes CASSVGGGTQETQYF.

Comment on this clonotype: At one end the junction does not follow the germline gene, possibly because of a read error. V is TRBV12-3 or TRBV12-4 and J is TRBJ1-2; D gene ambiguous. This CDR3 comprises 15 residues. Written as DNA, the CDR3 is TGTGCCAGCAGTCCCCCCGGCGGGGTATTCTATGGCTACTCCTTC. Its translation is CASSPPGGVFYGYSF.

A note on this clonotype: The junction departs from the called germline gene at one end, perhaps through a read error. This chain uses TRBV5-3 with TRBJ1-6, with D uncertain. TRBV5-3 is flagged as an ORF with uncertain function. The CDR3 totals 13 residues. Here the CDR3 DNA reads TGTGCCAGCAGCTTGGGTGACACACCTCCCCTCCACTTT. This translates into CASSLGDTPPLHF.

The chain employs TRBV20-1 and TRBJ1-2; D possibly corresponds to TRBD1 (6 bases). The V end was cut by 0 bases, the J end by 0 bases, with 14 bases between. The germline V gene has CDR1 DFQATT and CDR2 SNEGSKA (reference sequence). The CDR3 loop spans 16 amino acids. CDR3 in DNA: TGCAGTGCTAGAGATTTAGTAGGGACAACTAACTATGGCTACACCTTC. Protein product: CSARDLVGTTNYGYTF.

The chain has TRBV2 and TRBJ1-2, with D perhaps matching TRBD1 (5 bases). The CDR3 loop spans 15 amino acids. The V and J ends lost 7 bases and 4 bases respectively, with 19 bases between them. CDR1 is SNHLY, CDR2 FYNNEI, per germline. The DNA for the CDR3 is TGTGCCAGCATCGGGGACCGAACAGTGGTCTATGGCTACACCTTC. It specifies CASIGDRTVVYGYTF.

V is TRBV27 and J is TRBJ2-3, with 7 nucleotides matching TRBD2. Germline trimming cut 3 bases from V and 3 bases from J; bases unmatched to any gene: 3. Per germline, CDR1 MNHEY and CDR2 SMNVEV (reference sequence). The CDR3 is 14 residues long. The CDR3 loop is CASSFRLATDTQYF. The CDR3 DNA sequence: TGTGCCAGCAGTTTCAGACTAGCTACAGATACGCAGTATTTT.

Only a few counts were recorded for this clonotype. The chain joins TRBV20-1 to TRBJ2-7, with D hard to call. CDR1 is DFQATT, CDR2 SNEGSKA, per germline (reference sequence). The V end lost 1 base, the J end lost 4 bases, and 14 bases lay between the germline ends. This CDR3 region has 14 residues. The DNA for the CDR3 is TGCAGTGCTAGAGTTCCAAGCGAGAGATACGAGCAGTACTTC. Translating it yields CSARVPSERYEQYF.

V and J are TRBV6-5 and TRBJ2-3; 9 nucleotides line up with TRBD2. The germline V gene encodes CDR1 MNHEY and CDR2 SVGAGI. The CDR3 totals 13 residues. CDR3 bases: TGTGCGGCCGCGGGAGGGCCCACAGATACGCAGTATTTT. It encodes CAAAGGPTDTQYF.

The chain links TRBV6-5 to TRBJ2-7, with TRBD2 matching 8 bases. With V trimmed by 5 bases and J by 3 bases, 9 bases remained unmatched. Germline V gives CDR1 MNHEY, CDR2 SVGAGI. This CDR3 is built from 15 residues. DNA for the CDR3: TGTGCCAGCAGTGTCTGGACTAGCTGGGACTACGAGCAGTACGTC. Encoded protein: CASSVWTSWDYEQYV.